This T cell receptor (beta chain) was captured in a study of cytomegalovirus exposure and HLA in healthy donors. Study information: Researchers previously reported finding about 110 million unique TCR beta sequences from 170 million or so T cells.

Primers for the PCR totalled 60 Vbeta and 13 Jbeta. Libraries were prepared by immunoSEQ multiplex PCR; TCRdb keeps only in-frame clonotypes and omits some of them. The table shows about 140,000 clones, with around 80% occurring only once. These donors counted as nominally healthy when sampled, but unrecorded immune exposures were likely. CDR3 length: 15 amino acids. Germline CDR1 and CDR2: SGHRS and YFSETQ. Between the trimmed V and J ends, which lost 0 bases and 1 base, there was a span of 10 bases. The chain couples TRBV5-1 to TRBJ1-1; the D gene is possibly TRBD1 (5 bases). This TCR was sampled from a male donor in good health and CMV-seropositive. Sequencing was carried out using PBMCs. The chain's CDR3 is CASSLVRGPNTEAFF. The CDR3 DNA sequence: TGCGCCAGCAGCTTGGTAAGGGGCCCGAACACTGAAGCTTTCTTT.